This is a list of T cell receptor beta chains from one sample in a study of CD8+CD57+ T cells in acquired aplastic anemia. A single record per CDR3 protein comes from TCRdb applying MiXCR to the reads. The profile covers about 420,000 distinct CDR3 sequences, with about two thirds appearing a single time and 4% taken by the ten largest. The source material was sorted CD4+, CD8+, or CD8+CD57+ T cells (not recorded which) from PBMCs. The receptors come from a human donor in good health, serving as a control. Both conserved end residues are part of each CDR3. Fields, in order: D gene, J gene, CDR3 length, V gene, clone size, CDR3 DNA, CDR3 protein. The D gene is left open where the match is weak. Clone size is shown for a subset of rows, as once, few, many or a class of expanded clone.

NA TRBJ2-3 13 TRBV7-2 NA TGTGCCAGCAGCTTGGGAGGTTCCGATACGCAGTATTTT CASSLGGSDTQYF
NA TRBJ1-5 13 TRBV10-3 many TGTGCCATCAGTAGGTCCGGGGACCAGCCCCAGCATTTT CAISRSGDQPQHF
NA TRBJ2-5 14 TRBV20-1 NA TGCAGTGCTAGACCCGTAGGCTGGACAAAGACCCAGTACTTC CSARPVGWTKTQYF
NA TRBJ1-5 14 TRBV6-2/TRBV6-3 many TGTGCCAGTAGTTATAGGGGGGCTGGTGAGCCCCAGCATTTT CASSYRGAGEPQHF
NA TRBJ1-2 15 TRBV5-8 many TGTGCCAGCAGTCTCACCTATGGACGGGTCTATGGCTACACCTTC CASSLTYGRVYGYTF
NA TRBJ1-1 14 TRBV3-1 many TGTGCCAGCAGCCAAGAGGGGAGGAACACTGAAGCTTTCTTT CASSQEGRNTEAFF
TRBD1 TRBJ2-7 12 TRBV4-3 NA TGCGCCAGGCGGGGACAGGGTGTGGAGCAGTACTTC CARRGQGVEQYF
NA TRBJ1-2 14 TRBV5-1 many TGCGCCAGCAGCTTGACAGTGGGGGACTATGGCTACACCTTC CASSLTVGDYGYTF
NA TRBJ1-6 13 TRBV12-3/TRBV12-4 many TGTGCCAGCAGGGGGGACGCTGGTTCACCCCTCCACTTT CASRGDAGSPLHF
TRBD1 TRBJ2-7 16 TRBV12-3/TRBV12-4 NA TGTGCTAGTGGCCCCCGCGCCGGGACAGGGTACTACGAGCAGTACTTC CASGPRAGTGYYEQYF
TRBD2 TRBJ2-3 14 TRBV6-1 many TGTGCCATGTCCCCTAGCGGACACACAGATACGCAGTATTTT CAMSPSGHTDTQYF
TRBD1 TRBJ1-5 15 TRBV5-8 NA TGTGCCAGCAGGCACAGGGGGCGTAGCAATCAGCCCCAGCATTTT CASRHRGRSNQPQHF
TRBD2 TRBJ2-2 18 TRBV9 many TGTGCCAGCAGCGTAGCCATGGGGGGGTTTCCGAACACCGGGGAGCTGTTTTTT CASSVAMGGFPNTGELFF